Sequencing of this TCR beta chain was carried out in a study of vaccination effects on CD4 cells after COVID-19. Study at large: The ViraFEST assay expanded antigen-specific CD4+ T cells with viral peptide pools before sequencing.

As to this clone: What it binds is not known.

At the end of 9 to 11 days of culture, CD4+ T cells were isolated. Participants got two doses of BNT162b2 or mRNA-1273 vaccine. The healthy vaccine recipients, who had no prior SARS-CoV-2 infection, showed negative nucleocapsid antibodies. The table came from immunoSEQ multiplex PCR; TCRdb's copy has only in-frame clones and leaves some out. This repertoire shows around 40,000 clones, over 60% found once; its top ten account for 8.5% to 10%. Trimming shortened V by 5 bases and J by 2 bases, and 9 bases separated the two germline ends. This CDR3 has 12 amino acids. CDR1 SQVTM and CDR2 ANQGSEA come from the germline V gene. Study outcomes and limitations: Clonal contraction was marked in infection- and vaccine-induced clones late after vaccination.

This TCR was recovered from a human donor who received a COVID-19 vaccine. The sample was CD4+ T cells from PBMCs cultured without peptide, taken after COVID-19 vaccination. The V gene is TRBV29-1, the J gene TRBJ2-5; possibly TRBD1 for D (6 bases). The CDR3 loop reads CSVHRAQETQYF. The CDR3 DNA reads TGCAGCGTTCACAGGGCTCAAGAGACCCAGTACTTC.